Below, one TCR beta chain is given with its context. Antigen specificity is unknown. The beta constant-region primer was an equimolar mix of two oligonucleotides covering TRBC1 and TRBC2. An oligonucleotide with the SP2 primer and a 12-nucleotide UMI was ligated to the cDNA 3' end. A single record per CDR3 protein comes from TCRdb applying MiXCR to the UMI-ligation and nested PCR reads. This sample has around 160,000 distinct CDR3 sequences, with over 15% found just once. V lost 4 bases, J lost 2 bases, and 12 bases stayed unmatched. Per germline, CDR1 SGHNT and CDR2 YYREEE (reference sequence). The CDR3 extends over 18 amino acids. The data derive from a study of naive and memory T cell subsets. Overnight CMV lysate stimulation of fresh PBMCs defined donor CMV status by CD4+ IFNgamma. Four subsets defined by CD45RA and CD27 were sorted after CD3, CD4, CD8 and live/dead staining. Study-wide results and caveats: Naive repertoires, especially CD8, held a few larger clonotypes, possibly memory cells re-expressing CD45RA.

The sequencing sample was made of naive CD4+ T cells from blood. The receptor was isolated from a human donor in good health. The chain carries TRBV5-4 and TRBJ2-2; 9 bases map to TRBD1. In DNA, the CDR3 is TGTGCCAGCAGCGGACCCCCCGGGACAGGGAATAACACCGGGGAGCTGTTTTTT. This codes for CASSGPPGTGNNTGELFF.